The present T cell receptor (beta chain) was sequenced within a study of T cell clones after liver transplantation. TCRdb keeps only in-frame clones here, not all; method: immunoSEQ multiplex PCR. The sample shows fewer than 70,000 clones, 71% of them seen only once. Germline CDR1 reads KGHSH; CDR2 reads LQKENI. The CDR3 is 14 residues long. The V and J ends lost 6 bases and 8 bases respectively, with 14 bases between them. The TCR was taken from a human donor who received a liver transplant. The chain employs TRBV18 and TRBJ1-6; D not certain. Sample: CD4+ T cells from blood, taken before liver transplant. Written as DNA, the CDR3 is TGTGCCAGCTCCCCTATGGGCAGAGATTCACCCCTCCACTTT. Residues: CASSPMGRDSPLHF.